Below, 30 T cell receptor beta chains from the same sample are listed, as sequenced in a study of blood T cells in healthy people across ages. With a J-beta primer mix and a sample-barcoded 5' primer, a second PCR ran about 7 to 12 cycles. TCRdb ran MiXCR on the 5' RACE reads and lists one entry per CDR3 protein. The profile shows roughly 570,000 distinct CDR3 sequences, about 25% of them singletons. Sequencing was done on a sample of blood. The receptors stem from a woman in her 70s in good health.

The rearrangement links TRBV6-2 or TRBV6-3 to TRBJ2-7, with 9 positions matching TRBD2. Germline values: CDR1 MNHEY, CDR2 SVGEGT. The CDR3 is made up of 18 amino acids. Losses at the gene ends were 0 bases for V and 2 bases for J; bases not matched to a gene: 11. The CDR3 region is CASSYSTRAAGGTYEQYF. The CDR3, as DNA: TGTGCCAGCAGTTACTCCACCCGGGCAGCGGGGGGTACCTACGAGCAGTACTTC.

The chain is built from TRBV20-1 and TRBJ1-3, with a tentative D call TRBD1 (5 bases). The CDR3 sequence is 16 residues long. Germline V lookup: CDR1 DFQATT, CDR2 SNEGSKA (reference sequence). Trimming removed 4 bases from V and 0 bases from J, with 16 bases in between. CDR3 region: CSATPRTGHSGNTIYF. CDR3 sequence (DNA): TGCAGTGCTACCCCCCGGACGGGGCACTCTGGAAACACCATATATTTT.

This clonotype turned up a few times. V usage is TRBV11-2 and J usage is TRBJ1-3; no reliable D call. This CDR3 has 15 residues. Germline assignment: CDR1 SGHAT and CDR2 FQNNGV. Trimming pared 1 base from V and 0 bases from J, leaving 7 bases between. CDR3 sequence: CASSLVVGSGNTIYF. The CDR3 coding sequence is TGTGCCAGCAGCTTAGTGGTTGGCTCTGGAAACACCATATATTTT. Combining the CDR3 with reference TRBV11-2 and TRBJ1-3 gives the whole variable domain EAGVAQSPRYKIIEKRQSVAFWCNPISGHATLYWYQQILGQGPKLLIQFQNNGVVDDSQLPKDRFSAERLKGVDSTLKIQPAKLEDSAVYLCASSLVVGSGNTIYFGEGSWLTVV.

This clonotype is a singleton in its sample. The V and J genes are TRBV9 and TRBJ2-1; no reliable D call. Trimming stripped 0 bases from V and 10 bases from J, with 8 bases between. The germline CDR1 and CDR2 sequences are SGDLS and YYNGEE. CDR3 length: 12 residues. As DNA, the CDR3 is TGTGCCAGCAGCGTAGAGTGGGGAGAGCAGTTCTTC. This sequence encodes CASSVEWGEQFF.

This clonotype occurred a few times. The rearrangement uses TRBV7-2 and TRBJ2-7, with TRBD1 identical over 9 bases. V shed 5 bases and J 3 bases; nucleotides not matched to a gene: 8. This CDR3 is 15 amino acids long. CDR1 SGHTA and CDR2 FQGNSA come from the germline V gene. CDR3: CASSGQGQGNYEQYF. CDR3 sequence (DNA): TGTGCCAGCAGCGGACAGGGACAGGGCAACTACGAGCAGTACTTC.

The gene calls are TRBV7-2 and TRBJ1-1; D call uncertain. Deletions cut 1 base from V and 1 base from J, with 7 bases between. Germline CDR1 reads SGHTA; CDR2 reads FQGNSA. This CDR3 has 14 amino acids. CDR3: CASSLGFRNTEAFF. Written as DNA, the CDR3 is TGTGCCAGCAGCTTAGGGTTCAGGAACACTGAAGCTTTCTTT.

This clonotype came up a few times. V usage is TRBV2 and J usage is TRBJ2-2, with a weak D call TRBD2 (5 bases). The CDR3 has 13 amino acids. Trimming took 7 bases from V and 3 from J, leaving 9 bases between them. The germline CDR1 and CDR2 sequences are SNHLY and FYNNEI. CDR3 sequence (DNA): TGTGCCAGCATGGGAGAGTACACCGGGGAGCTGTTTTTT. It is translated as CASMGEYTGELFF.

The chain uses TRBV12-3 or TRBV12-4 and TRBJ1-2; 8 nucleotides line up with TRBD1. Germline trimming cut 4 bases from V and 7 bases from J; bases unmatched to any gene: 5. This CDR3 has 13 amino acids. The CDR3 sequence is CASSSGQGRGYTF. The CDR3 DNA sequence: TGTGCCAGCAGTTCTGGACAGGGTCGTGGCTACACCTTC.

This clonotype was seen a handful of times. The chain is built from TRBV7-2 and TRBJ1-3; TRBD1 matches at 7 bases. The trim removed 5 bases at V and 0 bases at J, leaving 7 bases unmatched. The CDR3 runs to 16 residues. In germline, CDR1 is SGHTA, CDR2 FQGNSA. In nucleotides, the CDR3 is TGTGCCAGCAGCGTACAAGGGACAGTCTCTGGAAACACCATATATTTT. This gives the protein CASSVQGTVSGNTIYF.

This clonotype was observed a few times. The rearrangement uses TRBV30 and TRBJ1-5; 9 bases are shared with TRBD1. The CDR3 covers 13 residues. V was pared by 4 bases and J by 6 bases, with 4 bases of the junction left unmatched. The germline gives CDR1 GTSNPN, CDR2 SVGIG (reference sequence). In DNA, the CDR3 is TGTGCCTGGACCCCGGACAGGGGTCAGCCCCAGCATTTT. This encodes CAWTPDRGQPQHF. The full variable domain, its missing parts supplied by reference TRBV30 and TRBJ1-5, is SQTIHQWPATLVQPVGSPLSLECTVEGTSNPNLYWYRQAAGRGLQLLFYSVGIGQISSEVPQNLSASRPQDRQFILSSKKLLLSDSGFYLCAWTPDRGQPQHFGDGTRLSIL.

The rearrangement joins TRBV6-6 to TRBJ2-3, with 7 bases identical to TRBD2. Germline V gene lookup returns CDR1 MNHNY and CDR2 SVGAGI (reference sequence). Trimming removed 6 bases from V and 4 bases from J; junction bases left unmatched: 7. There are 14 residues in the CDR3. CDR3: CASSERGGSDTQYF. CDR3 coding DNA: TGTGCCAGCAGCGAGCGGGGTGGTTCAGATACGCAGTATTTT.

This chain connects TRBV2 to TRBJ1-1, with 8 nucleotides matching TRBD1. With 3 bases clipped from V and 5 bases from J, the junction kept 5 bases outside the gene matches. CDR1 SNHLY and CDR2 FYNNEI come from the germline V gene. The CDR3 has 14 amino acids. CDR3 in DNA: TGTGCCAGCAGTGACCGGACAGGGAGGACTGAAGCTTTCTTT. Its translation is CASSDRTGRTEAFF.

The rearrangement links TRBV12-3 or TRBV12-4 to TRBJ2-3; D is unresolved. The V and J ends lost 6 bases and 5 bases respectively, with 15 bases between them. This CDR3 spans 14 amino acids. CDR3 DNA: TGTGCCAGCAGCCCCCAGTTGGGATTAGATACGCAGTATTTT. Residues: CASSPQLGLDTQYF.

The rearrangement links TRBV4-2 to TRBJ2-5; 7 bases line up with TRBD1. The closer fit of TRBJ2-1 to the DNA end suggests the J call may be wrong. CDR1 LGHNA and CDR2 YNFKEQ come from the germline V gene. The CDR3 sequence is 14 residues long. CDR3 DNA: TGTGCCAGCAGCCAAGGACGGACAGGCAATGAGCAGTTCTTC. Amino acid sequence: CASSQGRTGNEQFF.

The table lists this clonotype with a few counts. This chain connects TRBV20-1 to TRBJ1-1; a weak D match, TRBD1 (5 bases). With 4 bases removed from V and 0 bases from J, the gap between germline ends came to 9 bases. The CDR3 is made up of 13 amino acids. Per the germline V gene, CDR1 is DFQATT and CDR2 is SNEGSKA (reference sequence). DNA of the CDR3: TGCAGTGCTACTGACAGCATGAACACTGAAGCTTTCTTT. This sequence encodes CSATDSMNTEAFF.

This clonotype was picked up a small number of times. The chain's CDR3 is CATNTQYF. CDR3 bases: TGTGCCACTAATACGCAGTATTTT. The rearrangement joins TRBV7-7 to TRBJ2-3; the D is unclear. V was clipped by 10 bases and J by 7 bases, with 3 bases between them. The CDR3 runs 8 residues. Germline V gene sequence: CDR1 SSHAT, CDR2 FNYEAQ (reference sequence).

A remark on this clonotype: Mismatch with germline at one junction end may stem from a read error. DNA for the CDR3: TGTGCCATCAACAGCATACACAATGAGCAGTCCTTC. Protein sequence: CAINSIHNEQSF. The chain combines TRBV10-3 with TRBJ2-5; D not certain. The CDR3 spans 12 residues. CDR1 and CDR2 from the germline V gene are ENHRY and SYGVKD.

This clonotype was seen only a few times. The genes are TRBV7-9 and TRBJ1-2; D not certain. V lost 1 base and J lost 8, with 14 bases in between. The CDR3 is made up of 14 amino acids. CDR1 SEHNR and CDR2 FQNEAQ come from the germline V gene (reference sequence). CDR3: CASSLDLREGGYTF. CDR3 sequence (DNA): TGTGCCAGCAGCTTAGATTTGAGGGAGGGCGGCTACACCTTC.

This clonotype was detected only a few times. The chain has TRBV20-1 and TRBJ1-5; a weak D match, TRBD1 (5 bases). This CDR3 has 14 residues. Per germline, CDR1 DFQATT and CDR2 SNEGSKA (reference sequence). The V and J ends lost 3 bases and 4 bases respectively, with 13 bases between them. The CDR3 here is CSASLGVSNQPQHF. CDR3 DNA sequence: TGCAGTGCTAGTTTGGGGGTTTCGAATCAGCCCCAGCATTTT.

This clonotype was observed a handful of times. This chain joins TRBV20-1 and TRBJ2-7; D may be TRBD1 or TRBD2 (6 bases each). The germline gives CDR1 DFQATT, CDR2 SNEGSKA (reference sequence). This CDR3 has 14 amino acids. V lost 6 bases, J lost 4 bases, and 19 bases lay in between. CDR3 DNA: TGCAGTGCAGAAGACGAGACTAGGGGGTACGAGCAGTACTTC. This encodes CSAEDETRGYEQYF.

The V call is TRBV20-1, the J call TRBJ2-1, with 7 bases that match TRBD1. The closer fit of TRBJ2-5 to the DNA end suggests the J call may be wrong. Germline values: CDR1 DFQATT, CDR2 SNEGSKA (reference sequence). The CDR3 totals 14 residues. The CDR3 sequence is CSAPSTGIKETQYF. The CDR3 coding sequence is TGCAGTGCCCCCTCGACAGGGATAAAGGAGACCCAGTACTTC.

The J gene is TRBJ2-7, the V gene TRBV15; D ambiguous. This CDR3 is built from 14 residues. Trimming removed 1 base at V and 7 bases at J, with 14 bases between. Germline CDR1 and CDR2: LNHNV and YYDKDF (reference sequence). Written as DNA, the CDR3 is TGTGCCACCAGCAGAGGCGACATCTCTTGGGAGCAGTACTTC. Translated: CATSRGDISWEQYF.

This clonotype was observed a few times. The V gene is TRBV20-1, the J gene TRBJ1-1; D call uncertain. V lost 1 base and J 11 bases, leaving 8 bases between the germline ends. Germline CDR1 reads DFQATT; CDR2 reads SNEGSKA (reference sequence). This CDR3 contains 10 residues. This chain's CDR3 is CSARGSSAFF. The DNA of the CDR3 is TGCAGTGCTAGAGGGTCCAGCGCTTTCTTT.

The chain recombines TRBV2 with TRBJ1-1; D remains unclear. The V end was cut by 7 bases, the J end by 5 bases, with 14 bases between. Germline CDR1 SNHLY, CDR2 FYNNEI. This CDR3 has 13 amino acids. The CDR3 loop reads CASTPKRSTEAFF. The CDR3 DNA sequence: TGTGCCAGCACTCCAAAGAGGAGTACTGAAGCTTTCTTT. The variable domain in full, completed from reference TRBV2 and TRBJ1-1, reads EPEVTQTPSHQVTQMGQEVILRCVPISNHLYFYWYRQILGQKVEFLVSFYNNEISEKSEIFDDQFSVERPDGSNFTLKIRSTKLEDSAMYFCASTPKRSTEAFFGQGTRLTVV.

The V gene is TRBV19, the J gene TRBJ1-4, with D perhaps matching TRBD1 (6 bases). V gave up 1 base and J gave up 2 bases, with 26 bases separating them. The CDR3 runs to 21 residues. Germline V gives CDR1 LNHDA, CDR2 SQIVND (reference sequence). CDR3 sequence reads: CASSIGGGLGTSGGTNEKLFF. For the CDR3, the DNA is TGTGCCAGTAGTATAGGGGGGGGGCTTGGGACAAGTGGAGGGACTAATGAAAAACTGTTTTTT. Full variable domain (missing parts from reference TRBV19 and TRBJ1-4): DGGITQSPKYLFRKEGQNVTLSCEQNLNHDAMYWYRQDPGQGLRLIYYSQIVNDFQKGDIAEGYSVSREKKESFPLTVTSAQKNPTAFYLCASSIGGGLGTSGGTNEKLFFGSGTQLSVL.

This clonotype was found a few times. The rearrangement joins TRBV5-1 to TRBJ2-5; D perhaps matches TRBD2 (7 bases). Trimming took off 0 bases at V and 6 bases at J, with 18 bases between the two ends. The CDR3 runs to 16 residues. CDR1 and CDR2 from the germline V gene are SGHRS and YFSETQ. CDR3 loop: CASSLAVAGAGKTQYF. CDR3 sequence (DNA): TGCGCCAGCAGCTTGGCAGTTGCGGGGGCAGGAAAGACCCAGTACTTC.

This chain joins TRBV11-1 and TRBJ1-6, with D possibly matching TRBD1 (5 bases). This CDR3 is built from 17 residues. Trimming removed 1 base from V and 0 bases from J, with 10 bases in between. Germline V gene data show CDR1 as SGHAT and CDR2 as FQDESV (reference sequence). The chain's CDR3 is CASSLEGANSYNSPLHF. The CDR3 region has the DNA TGTGCCAGCAGCTTAGAAGGGGCTAACTCCTATAATTCACCCCTCCACTTT.

V is TRBV20-1 and J is TRBJ2-7; either TRBD1 or TRBD2 may supply D (6 bases each). In germline, CDR1 is DFQATT, CDR2 SNEGSKA (reference sequence). The V end was cut by 6 bases, the J end by 7 bases, with 13 bases between. The CDR3 sequence is 11 residues long. This CDR3 is CSAGGLWEQYF. The CDR3, as DNA: TGCAGTGCGGGGGGCCTTTGGGAGCAGTACTTC.

The rearrangement links TRBV6-2 or TRBV6-3 to TRBJ1-2; possibly TRBD1 for D (6 bases). Germline V gene lookup returns CDR1 MNHEY and CDR2 SVGEGT. The V end was cut by 5 bases, the J end by 3 bases, with 10 bases between. The CDR3 consists of 13 residues. The CDR3: CASSQGKDYGYTF. As DNA, the CDR3 is TGTGCCAGCAGTCAGGGGAAGGACTATGGCTACACCTTC.

Only a few counts were recorded for this clonotype. The V call is TRBV7-6, the J call TRBJ1-5; possibly TRBD1 for D (5 bases). Germline CDR1 SGHVS, CDR2 FNYEAQ. The CDR3 consists of 13 residues. The V and J ends lost 5 bases and 11 bases respectively, with 16 bases between them. The CDR3, as DNA: TGTGCCAGCAGCGGGGGACGCGCCAACACCCAGCATTTT. Translated: CASSGGRANTQHF. The variable domain in full, completed from reference TRBV7-6 and TRBJ1-5, reads GAGVSQSPRYKVTKRGQDVALRCDPISGHVSLYWYRQALGQGPEFLTYFNYEAQQDKSGLPNDRFSAERPEGSISTLTIQRTEQRDSAMYRCASSGGRANTQHFGDGTRLSIL.